This paragraph covers one T cell receptor (beta chain) sequence. This entry comes from a study of cytomegalovirus exposure and HLA in healthy donors. The PCR used 60 Vbeta and 13 Jbeta primers. Libraries were prepared by immunoSEQ multiplex PCR; TCRdb keeps only in-frame clonotypes and omits some of them. The repertoire holds 140,000 to 150,000 clones, with approximately 80% as singletons. The germline CDR1 and CDR2 sequences are SGHTA and FQGNSA. The length of the CDR3 is 19 residues. Germline trimming cut 5 bases from V and 0 bases from J; bases unmatched to any gene: 14. The specimen was PBMCs. This receptor was obtained from a woman aged 18-29 years in good health and CMV-seropositive. The gene calls are TRBV7-2 and TRBJ2-3; 10 bases agree with TRBD2. The CDR3 nucleotides are TGTGCCAGCAGCCCGGGGTGGGCTAGCGGGGGCGTTAGCACAGATACGCAGTATTTT. Its protein is CASSPGWASGGVSTDTQYF.